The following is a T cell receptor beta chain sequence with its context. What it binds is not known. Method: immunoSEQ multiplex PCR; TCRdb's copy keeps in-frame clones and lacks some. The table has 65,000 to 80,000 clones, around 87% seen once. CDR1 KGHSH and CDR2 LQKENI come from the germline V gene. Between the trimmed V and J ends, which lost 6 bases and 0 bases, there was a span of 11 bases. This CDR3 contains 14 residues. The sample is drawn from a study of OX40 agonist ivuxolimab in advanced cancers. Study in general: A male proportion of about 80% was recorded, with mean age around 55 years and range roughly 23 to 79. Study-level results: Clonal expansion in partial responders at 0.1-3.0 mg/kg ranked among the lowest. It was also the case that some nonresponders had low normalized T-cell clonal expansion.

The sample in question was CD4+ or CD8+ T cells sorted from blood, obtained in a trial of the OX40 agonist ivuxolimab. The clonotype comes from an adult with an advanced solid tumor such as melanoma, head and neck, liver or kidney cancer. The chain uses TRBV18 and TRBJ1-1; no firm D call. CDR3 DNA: TGTGCCAGCTCTACGGACGGTTTGAACACTGAAGCTTTCTTT. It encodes CASSTDGLNTEAFF.